This TCR beta chain was identified in a study of CD8 T cells in ankylosing spondylitis. General study findings and limits: There was reportedly significant enrichment of clones that were disease-linked in matched ankylosing spondylitis synovial fluid. A motif of eight or nine highly homologous TCR beta variants was seen as apparently characteristic of ankylosing spondylitis blood. Prior work had noted some motif variants in reactive arthritis blood and synovial fluid.

Quantitative 5'-RACE with molecular barcodes generated TCR beta libraries. TCRdb called the 5' RACE reads again in MiXCR, with one record for every CDR3 protein. Of some 250,000 distinct CDR3 sequences in the sample, 9.5% to 12% were seen once. This clonotype showed up many times. As yet, its antigen is unknown. V gave up 4 bases and J gave up 6 bases; unmatched junction bases: 16. The CDR3 has 17 amino acids. The chain employs TRBV12-3 or TRBV12-4 and TRBJ1-1; TRBD1 matches 8 bases. The TCR was taken from a male donor with ankylosing spondylitis or in good health (not recorded which). The specimen was blood, either unsorted or a sorted T cell fraction (not recorded which). The CDR3 DNA is TGTGCCAGCAGTTCTACACGAGTTGGGAGGGACAGGTCTGAAGCTTTCTTT. It codes for CASSSTRVGRDRSEAFF.